The rows below give T cell receptor beta chains drawn from one sample of a study of T cells after yellow fever vaccination. MiXCR, applied by TCRdb to the 5' RACE reads, yields one record per CDR3 protein. Of more than 350,000 distinct CDR3 sequences listed, 11% are singletons. The sample consisted of PBMCs, taken on the day of the first yellow fever vaccination. The receptors shown here come from a man between 18 and 29 years old who received the YFV17D yellow fever vaccine. CDR3s include the opening cysteine and the closing phenylalanine or tryptophan. D genes are given only for firm matches. Size values are once, few and many counts, or a class for expanded clones, and some rows have none.

d_gene	abundance	v_gene	j_gene	CDR3aa	CDR3nt
-	-	TRBV4-3	TRBJ2-3	CASSNQGFTDTQYF	TGCGCCAGCAGCAATCAGGGTTTCACAGATACGCAGTATTTT
TRBD1	few	TRBV3-1	TRBJ2-7	CASSQLPQGGGEQYF	TGTGCCAGCAGCCAGCTTCCACAGGGGGGCGGCGAGCAGTACTTC
-	-	TRBV2	TRBJ2-1	CASSDPEQFF	TGTGCCAGCAGTGACCCTGAGCAGTTCTTC
-	-	TRBV18	TRBJ2-7	CASSPSPGGQDEQYF	TGTGCCAGCTCACCTTCTCCGGGGGGCCAGGACGAGCAGTACTTC
-	many	TRBV20-1	TRBJ2-3	CSARFIRGRSTQYF	TGCAGTGCTAGATTTATCCGGGGGCGGAGTACGCAGTATTTT
-	-	TRBV29-1	TRBJ1-3	CSVEDGIGNTIYF	TGCAGCGTTGAGGACGGAATTGGAAACACCATATATTTT
-	-	TRBV19	TRBJ2-1	CASSIRKQGDSYNEQFF	TGTGCCAGTAGTATACGCAAACAGGGAGACTCCTACAATGAGCAGTTCTTC
-	many	TRBV5-1	TRBJ1-1	CASSLAQGIENTEAFF	TGCGCCAGCAGCTTGGCTCAGGGTATCGAGAACACTGAAGCTTTCTTT
-	-	TRBV12-3/TRBV12-4	TRBJ1-5	CASRTRGSNQPQHF	TGTGCCAGCAGAACCAGGGGTTCCAATCAGCCCCAGCATTTT
-	many	TRBV6-2/TRBV6-3	TRBJ2-2	CASRGDTGELFF	TGTGCCAGCAGAGGAGACACCGGGGAGCTGTTTTTT
-	few	TRBV30	TRBJ1-1	CAWTQGANTEAFF	TGTGCCTGGACACAGGGCGCAAACACTGAAGCTTTCTTT
-	many	TRBV1	TRBJ2-7	CTSTQTTAEGSYEQYF	TGCACCAGCACCCAGACTACGGCCGAGGGTTCGTACGAGCAGTACTTC
TRBD1	many	TRBV5-1	TRBJ1-2	CASSFAGGGYGYTF	TGCGCCAGCAGCTTCGCAGGGGGCGGCTATGGCTACACCTTC
-	-	TRBV28	TRBJ1-2	CASSTLWGNFYGYTF	TGTGCCAGCAGCACCCTCTGGGGGAACTTCTATGGCTACACCTTC
-	few	TRBV12-3/TRBV12-4	TRBJ1-5	CASTTAGSNQPQHF	TGTGCCAGCACCACGGCGGGAAGCAATCAGCCCCAGCATTTT
TRBD2	many	TRBV7-8	TRBJ2-4	CASSFVLAGGAKNIQYF	TGTGCCAGCAGCTTCGTACTAGCGGGGGGAGCCAAAAACATTCAGTACTTC
-	few	TRBV4-1	TRBJ2-3	CASSPLEGTSTDTQYF	TGCGCCAGCAGCCCATTAGAGGGCACTAGCACAGATACGCAGTATTTT
-	-	TRBV20-1	TRBJ1-6	CSARRGPGDSPLHF	TGCAGTGCTCGCCGGGGGCCCGGCGATTCACCCCTCCACTTT
-	few	TRBV6-1	TRBJ2-3	CASPRDIGTDTQYF	TGTGCCAGCCCCCGGGACATTGGAACAGATACGCAGTATTTT
-	many	TRBV12-3/TRBV12-4	TRBJ2-1	CASSLMFGSNEQFF	TGTGCCAGCAGTTTAATGTTCGGGTCCAATGAGCAGTTCTTC
-	few	TRBV5-1	TRBJ2-2	CASSLGHAGANTGELFF	TGCGCCAGCAGCTTGGGTCATGCGGGCGCGAACACCGGGGAGCTGTTTTTT
TRBD1	few	TRBV4-3	TRBJ2-4	CASSQDRPGGLVENIQYF	TGCGCCAGCAGCCAAGATAGACCAGGGGGCTTAGTGGAAAACATTCAGTACTTC
-	few	TRBV5-5	TRBJ1-1	CASSLLLWGDTEAFF	TGTGCCAGCAGCTTGTTGTTGTGGGGAGACACTGAAGCTTTCTTT
-	-	TRBV7-8	TRBJ2-5	CASSLSKGGQETQYF	TGTGCCAGCAGCTTATCGAAGGGGGGTCAAGAGACCCAGTACTTC
TRBD1	few	TRBV20-1	TRBJ2-1	CSATRGLYNEQFF	TGCAGTGCGACCAGGGGGCTCTACAATGAGCAGTTCTTC
-	-	TRBV15	TRBJ1-5	CATSRDFPGYNNQPQHF	TGTGCCACCAGCAGAGATTTCCCAGGGTACAACAATCAGCCCCAGCATTTT
-	many	TRBV20-1	TRBJ2-7	CSAARAGALTYEQYF	TGCAGTGCTGCTAGAGCCGGGGCGCTCACCTACGAGCAGTACTTC
-	-	TRBV20-1	TRBJ1-4	CSARRTTNEKLFF	TGCAGTGCCAGGAGGACAACTAATGAAAAACTGTTTTTT
-	-	TRBV19	TRBJ2-3	CATRSPALADTQYF	TGTGCCACCAGATCCCCGGCCCTTGCAGATACGCAGTATTTT
TRBD1	few	TRBV7-2	TRBJ2-2	CASSRTGDNTGELFF	TGTGCCAGCAGCCGGACAGGGGACAACACCGGGGAGCTGTTTTTT
-	many	TRBV7-9	TRBJ2-6	CASSKQGGGANVLTF	TGTGCCAGCAGCAAACAGGGCGGGGGGGCCAACGTCCTGACTTTC
-	-	TRBV6-2/TRBV6-3	TRBJ2-5	CASSPYDGQGQETQYF	TGTGCCAGCAGTCCCTACGACGGACAAGGCCAAGAGACCCAGTACTTC
TRBD2	few	TRBV7-9	TRBJ2-3	CASSPRRGVTIDTQYF	TGTGCCAGCAGCCCCCGTCGGGGGGTCACCATAGATACGCAGTATTTT
-	-	TRBV20-1	TRBJ2-2	CSGQGGPGGELFF	TGCAGCGGCCAGGGGGGGCCAGGCGGGGAGCTGTTTTTT
-	-	TRBV11-2	TRBJ2-5	CASSLATWETQYF	TGTGCCAGCAGCTTAGCCACTTGGGAGACCCAGTACTTC
-	-	TRBV28	TRBJ2-1	CASSPWTDYNEQFF	TGTGCCAGCAGTCCGTGGACAGACTACAATGAGCAGTTCTTC
TRBD1	-	TRBV27	TRBJ1-6	CASRHELRTGDLYNSPLHF	TGTGCCAGCAGGCATGAATTGAGGACAGGAGACCTCTATAATTCACCCCTCCACTTT
TRBD1	-	TRBV7-9	TRBJ2-3	CASSLGARGWTDTQYF	TGTGCCAGCAGCTTAGGGGCCAGGGGGTGGACAGATACGCAGTATTTT
TRBD1	-	TRBV12-3/TRBV12-4	TRBJ2-7	CASSNLRTGGSEQYF	TGTGCCAGCAGCAATTTAAGGACAGGGGGATCCGAGCAGTACTTC
-	-	TRBV7-9	TRBJ2-7	CASSEGLISPREQYF	TGTGCCAGCTCGGAAGGGCTGATCTCACCGAGAGAGCAGTACTTC
-	few	TRBV4-1	TRBJ1-3	CASSQDRTLGGNTIYF	TGCGCCAGCAGCCAAGATAGAACCCTCGGTGGAAACACCATATATTTT
TRBD1	many	TRBV5-1	TRBJ2-7	CASSLGTGYEQYF	TGCGCCAGCAGCTTGGGGACAGGGTACGAGCAGTACTTC
-	-	TRBV18	TRBJ2-1	CASFITQANEQFF	TGTGCCAGCTTCATTACCCAGGCTAATGAGCAGTTCTTC